The rows below give T cell receptor beta chains drawn from one sample of a study of human T cells and chemical hapten exposure. TCRdb reprocessed the RACE reads with MiXCR, giving one entry per CDR3 protein. The profile shows about 120,000 distinct CDR3 sequences, approximately 10% of them singletons. The specimen comprised whole blood, sampled in connection with sensitization to the hapten diphenylcyclopropenone (DPC). Receptors originate from a woman between 45 and 60 years old with alopecia areata. Some clones in this sample may be carry-over from other donors' samples. Both conserved end residues are part of each CDR3. The D gene is left open where the match is weak. Expanded clones get a size class; other rows say once, few or many, or leave the size out.

TRBJ1-1	TRBV3-1	.	.	TGTGCCAGCAGCCAAGTGGGGGGGTACAACACTGAAGCTTTCTTT	CASSQVGGYNTEAFF
TRBJ1-6	TRBV20-1	TRBD1	few	TGCAGTGCTAGAGGGGAAGGACAGGGAAATTCACCCCTCCACTTT	CSARGEGQGNSPLHF
TRBJ2-3	TRBV29-1	.	many	TGCAGCGTTGAAGTAGCGGAGGGATTAGATACGCAGTATTTT	CSVEVAEGLDTQYF
TRBJ2-7	TRBV9	.	few	TGTGCCAGCAGCGTAGCGGGGGCCTCCTACGAGCAGTACTTC	CASSVAGASYEQYF
TRBJ2-7	TRBV12-3/TRBV12-4	.	few	TGTGCCAGCAGTTTAGGACCTCTCCGGGAGTACTTC	CASSLGPLREYF
TRBJ2-7	TRBV20-1	.	.	TGCAGTGCTAGGGAGGACGAGCAGTACTTC	CSAREDEQYF
TRBJ1-3	TRBV5-1	.	few	TGCGCCAGCAGCTTGGAGGGGTCGACAGGAAACACCATATATTTT	CASSLEGSTGNTIYF
TRBJ2-5	TRBV2	TRBD2	.	TGTGCCAGCAGCGATACCATTGATTGGACTAGCGCACAAGAGACCCAGTACTTC	CASSDTIDWTSAQETQYF
TRBJ2-7	TRBV6-1	.	.	TGTGCCGGCGGGACAGCCCTCTACGAGCAGTACTTC	CAGGTALYEQYF
TRBJ1-1	TRBV5-4	.	.	TGTGCCAGCTCCCCGGAACGGTTGAACACTGAAGCTTTCTTT	CASSPERLNTEAFF
TRBJ2-2	TRBV25-1	.	many	TGTGCCAGCAGTACCGCCTCGGTCACCGGGGAGCTGTTTTTT	CASSTASVTGELFF
TRBJ2-3	TRBV6-1	TRBD2	few	TGTGCCAGCAGTGAATTAGCGGGATATATAGATACGCAGTATTTT	CASSELAGYIDTQYF
TRBJ2-1	TRBV12-3/TRBV12-4	.	.	TGTGCCAGCAGTTTAGTGAAAACAGGTAGATACAATGAGCAGTTCTTC	CASSLVKTGRYNEQFF
TRBJ2-1	TRBV25-1	TRBD2	.	TGTGCCAGCAGTGTGGCTAGCGGCAACAATGAGCAGTTCTTC	CASSVASGNNEQFF
TRBJ1-4	TRBV7-9	.	.	TGTGCCAGCGGTCCCGTGAAGGGAGCAACTAATGAAAAACTGTTTTTT	CASGPVKGATNEKLFF
TRBJ1-5	TRBV7-3	TRBD1	.	TGTGCCAGCAGCCATGGACAGGGCCCCCAGCCCCAGCATTTT	CASSHGQGPQPQHF
TRBJ2-1	TRBV4-2	.	many	TGTGCCAGCAGCCAAGCCGACAGAGACTACAATGAGCAGTTCTTC	CASSQADRDYNEQFF
TRBJ2-2	TRBV27	.	.	TGTGCCAGCAAAGGAATCGCGAACACCGGGGAGCTGTTTTTT	CASKGIANTGELFF
TRBJ2-7	TRBV2	TRBD1	.	TGTGCCAGCACCGAATCGGGACAGTCCTACGAGCAGTACTTC	CASTESGQSYEQYF
TRBJ1-4	TRBV29-1	.	many	TGCAGCGTTGGGAGGGATGGCGAAAAACTGTTTTTT	CSVGRDGEKLFF
TRBJ1-1	TRBV27	.	.	TGTGCCAGCAGTTTATCGATAGGGGGGGAGACTGAAGCTTTCTTT	CASSLSIGGETEAFF
TRBJ2-1	TRBV3-1	TRBD2	.	TGTGCCAGCAGCCGTGTTTTTGGGGGCCAGCGGGGGTACAATGAGCAGTTCTTC	CASSRVFGGQRGYNEQFF
TRBJ1-2	TRBV4-2	TRBD1	.	TGTGCCAGCAGCCTTCTCGAGGGGGCGGCTGGCTACACCTTC	CASSLLEGAAGYTF
TRBJ2-7	TRBV12-3/TRBV12-4	.	many	TGTGCCAGCAGTGGACGTGGGGGGTTCAGCGAGCAGTACTTC	CASSGRGGFSEQYF
TRBJ1-1	TRBV12-3/TRBV12-4	.	.	TGTGCCAGCAGTTTAGGTGGCCAGGGTAACACTGAAGCTTTCTTT	CASSLGGQGNTEAFF
TRBJ1-6	TRBV12-3/TRBV12-4	.	.	TGTGCCAGCAGTTTCTCACAGGGTAGCTCCTATAATTCACCCCTCCACTTT	CASSFSQGSSYNSPLHF
TRBJ2-7	TRBV9	.	few	TGTGCCAGCAGCCCGGGAGTGCAGAGCTCCTACGAGCAGTACTTC	CASSPGVQSSYEQYF
TRBJ2-7	TRBV19	.	few	TGTGCCAGTAGTTATTCCGGTTCGGAGTACGAGCAGTACTTC	CASSYSGSEYEQYF
TRBJ1-6	TRBV21-1	.	.	TGTGCCAGCAGCAAAGAGGTGATATATAATTCACCCCTCCACTTT	CASSKEVIYNSPLHF
TRBJ1-3	TRBV20-1	.	.	TGCAGTGCTAACGGGGCTGGAAACACCATATATTTT	CSANGAGNTIYF
TRBJ1-6	TRBV20-1	TRBD1	many	TGCAGTGCTAACCGGGACAGGGGTGATAATTCACCCCTCCACTTT	CSANRDRGDNSPLHF
TRBJ2-5	TRBV15	.	many	TGTGCCACCAGCGGTATGGACAGCAACCAAGAGACCCAGTACTTC	CATSGMDSNQETQYF
TRBJ2-3	TRBV20-1	.	.	TGCAGTGCTAGCCCCGGGGGGCGCCCCGATACGCAGTATTTT	CSASPGGRPDTQYF
TRBJ2-7	TRBV7-2	.	few	TGTGCCAGCAGCCCACCTAGGGGGACGGGGAACTACGAGCAGTACTTC	CASSPPRGTGNYEQYF
TRBJ1-1	TRBV29-1	.	few	TGCAGCGGCGTACAGACGAACACTGAAGCTTTCTTT	CSGVQTNTEAFF
TRBJ2-7	TRBV4-3	TRBD2	many	TGCGCCAGCAGCCAGGTAGCGGGAGACACCTCCTACGAGCAGTACTTC	CASSQVAGDTSYEQYF
TRBJ2-5	TRBV6-1	TRBD1	many	TGTGCCAGCAGTAATGACAGGGGCCGGGAAGAGACCCAGTACTTC	CASSNDRGREETQYF
TRBJ1-1	TRBV5-1	.	.	TGCGCCAGCAGCTTGGCTAAGAACACTGAAGCTTTCTTT	CASSLAKNTEAFF
TRBJ1-5	TRBV12-3/TRBV12-4	.	.	TGTGCCAGCAGTTTAGAGGGGGGTAGGCAGCCCCAGCATTTT	CASSLEGGRQPQHF
TRBJ2-7	TRBV7-9	.	few	TGTGCCAGCAGTTACGCAGGGTATTCCTACGAGCAGTACTTC	CASSYAGYSYEQYF
TRBJ1-1	TRBV6-4	TRBD1	.	TGTGCCAGCAGTACGGGGACAGACGGGAGAACTGAAGCTTTCTTT	CASSTGTDGRTEAFF
TRBJ1-4	TRBV28	.	.	TGTGCCCCCCGAGGGACGAGGAATGAAAAACTGTTTTTT	CAPRGTRNEKLFF
TRBJ2-3	TRBV10-3	TRBD2	many	TGTGCCATCAGCAAGGCTAGCGGGGGAACAGATACGCAGTATTTT	CAISKASGGTDTQYF
TRBJ1-2	TRBV6-6	.	.	TGTGCCAGCAGTTACTCTACTAGGGGAACTAACTATGGCTACACCTTC	CASSYSTRGTNYGYTF
TRBJ1-5	TRBV6-5	.	few	TGTGCCAGCAGCCATACACGGAGAGGCAATCAGCCCCAGCATTTT	CASSHTRRGNQPQHF
TRBJ2-1	TRBV29-1	.	many	TGCAGCGTTGACGTGGGCGGAAGGATTCTGTACAATGAGCAGTTCTTC	CSVDVGGRILYNEQFF
TRBJ1-2	TRBV12-3/TRBV12-4	TRBD1	.	TGTGCCAGCAGTTTGGGACAGGGGACATATGGCTACACCTTC	CASSLGQGTYGYTF
TRBJ1-2	TRBV2	.	few	TGTGCCAGCACGGTGGGGGTGGGCTACACCTTC	CASTVGVGYTF
TRBJ2-6	TRBV24-1	TRBD1	.	TGTGCCACCGGGACAGACAGCTCTGGGGCCAACGTCCTGACTTTC	CATGTDSSGANVLTF
TRBJ2-7	TRBV4-2	TRBD1	.	TGTGCCAGCAGCGAGGGACAGGGGGCGTACGAGCAGTACTTC	CASSEGQGAYEQYF
TRBJ1-1	TRBV10-3	.	few	TGTGCCATTAAGAACCCTCGGTCGAACACTGAAGCTTTCTTT	CAIKNPRSNTEAFF
TRBJ2-1	TRBV12-3/TRBV12-4	.	few	TGTGCCAGCAGTTTTGTGGCGGGGGACATGGAGCAGTTCTTC	CASSFVAGDMEQFF
TRBJ2-3	TRBV6-2/TRBV6-3	.	.	TGTGCCAGCACCCTTGCTAGCACAGATACGCAGTATTTT	CASTLASTDTQYF